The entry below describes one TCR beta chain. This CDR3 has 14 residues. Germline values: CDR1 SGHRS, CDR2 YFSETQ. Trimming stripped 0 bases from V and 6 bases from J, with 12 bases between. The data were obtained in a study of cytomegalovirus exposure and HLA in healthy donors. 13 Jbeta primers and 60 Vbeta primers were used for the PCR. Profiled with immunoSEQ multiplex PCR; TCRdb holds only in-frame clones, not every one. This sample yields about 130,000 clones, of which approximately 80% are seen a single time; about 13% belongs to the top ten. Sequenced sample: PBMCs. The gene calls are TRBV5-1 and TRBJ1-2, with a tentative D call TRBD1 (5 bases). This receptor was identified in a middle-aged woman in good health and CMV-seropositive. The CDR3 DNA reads TGCGCCAGCAGCTTGGCCGGGCCAGGGAATGGCTACACCTTC. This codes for CASSLAGPGNGYTF.